This passage covers 21 T cell receptor beta chains from one sample sequenced in a study of T-cell reconstitution after alpha-beta-depleted transplantation in children. TCRbeta library preparation incorporated unique molecular identifiers. TCRdb independently ran MiXCR on the PCR reads; one entry per CDR3 protein. This table holds about 230,000 distinct CDR3 sequences, around 8.9% found once. The source material was PBMCs from the stem cell graft donor, sampled from the stem cell graft. The origin of the receptors is a human donor who donated a stem cell graft to a child with SCID.

As to this clonotype: One base away lies a much larger clone, so this may be a sequencing read error. The chain combines TRBV20-1 with TRBJ1-4; D might be TRBD1 (6 bases). V lost 0 bases, J lost 6 bases, and 14 bases lay in between. CDR3 length equals 15 residues. CDR1 and CDR2 (germline): DFQATT, SNEGSKA (reference sequence). CDR3 sequence reads: CSARDRRGWYEKLFF. The CDR3 nucleotides read TGCAGTGCTAGAGATCGCAGGGGATGGTATGAAAAACTGTTTTTT.

This clonotype was counted at least ten times. The chain couples TRBV20-1 to TRBJ1-1; maybe TRBD1 (5 bases). V gave up 5 bases and J gave up 1 base, with 8 bases separating them. The germline gives CDR1 DFQATT, CDR2 SNEGSKA (reference sequence). The CDR3 length is 12 residues. The CDR3 DNA reads as TGCAGTGCTGGGGCGGGGAACACTGAAGCTTTCTTT. The encoded protein is CSAGAGNTEAFF.

This clonotype occurred many times. The chain employs TRBV7-2 and TRBJ1-1, with D possibly TRBD1 on 6 matching bases. The CDR3 covers 14 residues. Germline CDR1 is SGHTA and CDR2 is FQGNSA. Between the trimmed V and J ends, which lost 7 bases and 11 bases, there was a span of 23 bases. CDR3 in amino acids: CASKKGAGESLAFF. The CDR3 DNA is TGTGCCAGCAAAAAAGGGGCAGGGGAGTCGTTGGCTTTCTTT.

A note on this clonotype: This may be a read error: a much more frequent sequence differs by one nucleotide. The chain uses TRBV7-2 and TRBJ2-3, with no clear D. V was clipped by 5 bases and J by 3 bases, with 21 bases between them. Germline CDR1 reads SGHTA; CDR2 reads FQGNSA. The CDR3 is 17 residues long. Here the CDR3 reads CASSLELIAPRTDTQYF. The CDR3 DNA is TGTGCCAGCAGCCTCGAACTCATAGCTCCGCGAACAGATACGCAGTATTTT.

This clonotype occurred many times. The chain couples TRBV6-6 to TRBJ1-5; D uncertain. Trimming cost V 7 bases and J 4 bases, with 11 bases left between them. Germline V gene data show CDR1 as MNHNY and CDR2 as SVGAGI (reference sequence). The CDR3 runs 13 residues. CDR3 region: CASITDLNQPQHF. CDR3 DNA: TGTGCCAGCATCACGGACCTGAATCAGCCCCAGCATTTT.

V is TRBV21-1 and J is TRBJ2-1; the table's D call of TRBD1 was not tested on the DNA. TRBV21-1 is given as a pseudogene. The CDR3 is made up of 20 amino acids. This CDR3 is CASSNVRDRGRLAGYNEQFF. The CDR3 region has the DNA TGTGCCAGCAGCAATGTGCGGGACAGGGGGCGACTAGCGGGGTACAATGAGCAGTTCTTC.

This clonotype appeared a few times. The chain joins TRBV20-1 to TRBJ1-1; D uncertain. Trimming removed 3 bases from V and 0 bases from J, with 8 bases in between. There are 13 residues in the CDR3. Germline V gene sequence: CDR1 DFQATT, CDR2 SNEGSKA (reference sequence). The CDR3: CSARSGVNTEAFF. DNA for the CDR3: TGCAGTGCTAGGTCTGGGGTGAACACTGAAGCTTTCTTT.

This clonotype was seen many times. The chain is built from TRBV7-2 and TRBJ1-2, with a weak D call TRBD1 (5 bases). Trimming removed 4 bases at V and 8 bases at J, with 8 bases between. The CDR3 sequence is 11 residues long. Germline lookup yields CDR1 SGHTA and CDR2 FQGNSA. CDR3 bases: TGTGCCAGCAGCTCCGGGGGAGGCTACACCTTC. Translation: CASSSGGGYTF.

This clonotype was observed many times. The chain links TRBV19 to TRBJ1-5; D is undetermined. CDR3 length: 15 residues. Per germline, CDR1 LNHDA and CDR2 SQIVND (reference sequence). Between the trimmed V and J ends, which lost 1 base and 3 bases, there was a span of 10 bases. For the CDR3, the DNA is TGTGCCAGTAGTATAGCGGGGAGACACAATCAGCCCCAGCATTTT. Its translation is CASSIAGRHNQPQHF.

In its sample, this clonotype was seen many times. This chain links TRBV20-1 with TRBJ2-1, with no clear D. CDR1 and CDR2 from the germline V gene are DFQATT and SNEGSKA (reference sequence). The germline V and J ends were trimmed by 0 bases and 4 bases, with 13 bases remaining between them. The CDR3 spans 15 residues. CDR3 nucleotides: TGCAGTGCTAGAGAATATCGGGCCGGATACAATGAGCAGTTCTTC. Protein product: CSAREYRAGYNEQFF.

This clonotype was counted only a few times. V usage is TRBV20-1 and J usage is TRBJ2-7; D might be TRBD2 (5 bases). V lost 3 bases and J 7 bases, leaving 13 bases between the germline ends. This CDR3 is 12 amino acids long. The germline V gene encodes CDR1 DFQATT and CDR2 SNEGSKA (reference sequence). This CDR3 is CSAREAIREQYF. CDR3 coding DNA: TGCAGTGCTAGGGAGGCGATCCGGGAGCAGTACTTC.

The V and J genes are TRBV5-4 and TRBJ2-3, with 11 bases identical to TRBD2. Unmatched junction bases numbered 9, after V lost 4 bases and J lost 2 bases. The V gene's germline CDR1 is SGHNT and CDR2 YYREEE (reference sequence). The CDR3 consists of 17 residues. The CDR3 spells CASSASSGGTFTDTQYF. The CDR3 bases are TGTGCCAGCAGCGCCTCTAGCGGGGGGACTTTCACAGATACGCAGTATTTT.

This clonotype has ten or more counts. The chain uses TRBV7-8 and TRBJ2-1; D tentatively reads TRBD1 or TRBD2 (6 bases each). Germline CDR1 is SGHVS and CDR2 is FQNEAQ. The V and J ends lost 1 base and 1 base respectively, with 17 bases between them. This CDR3 has 18 residues. The CDR3 region is CASSLVAGAGRSYNEQFF. CDR3 nucleotide sequence: TGTGCCAGCAGCTTAGTGGCAGGGGCAGGGAGGTCCTACAATGAGCAGTTCTTC.

This clonotype was counted at least ten times. The chain combines TRBV20-1 with TRBJ2-3; D is undetermined. The CDR3 loop spans 11 amino acids. Germline CDR1 DFQATT, CDR2 SNEGSKA (reference sequence). V was trimmed by 6 bases and J by 6 bases, leaving 10 bases between them. The CDR3 DNA follows: TGCAGTGCCGGACCTAAGGATACGCAGTATTTT. This encodes CSAGPKDTQYF.

This clonotype was counted many times. The rearrangement joins TRBV11-2 to TRBJ1-1; D is undetermined. From germline, CDR1 is SGHAT and CDR2 FQNNGV. This CDR3 spans 14 amino acids. Trimming took 3 bases from V and 1 from J, leaving 9 bases between them. CDR3 nucleotides: TGTGCCAGCAGCTTCTCCAGGTGGAACACTGAAGCTTTCTTT. The encoded protein is CASSFSRWNTEAFF.

This clonotype has at least ten counts. This chain joins TRBV7-2 and TRBJ2-7; the match to TRBD1 covers 7 bases. Per the germline V gene, CDR1 is SGHTA and CDR2 is FQGNSA. The CDR3 is 16 residues long. The J segment lost 1 base and the V segment lost 6 bases, leaving 12 bases of the junction unmatched. The CDR3 spells CASRGTGTESSYEQYF. DNA for the CDR3: TGTGCCAGCAGGGGGACCGGGACAGAATCATCCTACGAGCAGTACTTC.

This clonotype was recorded many times. The V gene is TRBV28, the J gene TRBJ2-3; 8 positions match TRBD2. The CDR3 is 14 amino acids. The V and J ends lost 4 bases and 4 bases, in that order; junction bases with no gene match: 4. CDR1 MDHEN and CDR2 SYDVKM come from the germline V gene. The CDR3 DNA follows: TGTGCCAGCAGTTCCGGGGGGGGAGCAGATACGCAGTATTTT. Amino acids: CASSSGGGADTQYF.

In its sample, this clonotype was seen many times. The chain recombines TRBV28 with TRBJ1-5; D remains ambiguous. Trimming cost V 8 bases and J 4 bases, with 9 bases left between them. CDR1 and CDR2 (germline): MDHEN, SYDVKM. CDR3 length: 12 residues. CDR3 region: CASGVLNQPQHF. CDR3 coding DNA: TGTGCCAGCGGAGTACTTAATCAGCCCCAGCATTTT.

This clonotype was picked up many times. The genes are TRBV2 and TRBJ2-2; TRBD2 agrees at 8 bases. Germline V lookup: CDR1 SNHLY, CDR2 FYNNEI. The V gene end was trimmed by 4 bases and the J gene end by 2 bases; junction bases not matched to a gene: 6. This CDR3 has 16 amino acids. CDR3 sequence (DNA): TGTGCCAGCAGTGCACGAGCGGGGGCCAACACCGGGGAGCTGTTTTTT. Translation: CASSARAGANTGELFF.

In its sample, this clonotype was seen many times. This chain joins TRBV20-1 and TRBJ1-5; the D is unclear. This CDR3 has 16 residues. Trimming took off 3 bases at V and 0 bases at J, with 15 bases between the two ends. Germline loops: CDR1 DFQATT, CDR2 SNEGSKA (reference sequence). For the CDR3, the DNA is TGCAGTGCTAGTTTGTGGGCGGGGTCTAGCAATCAGCCCCAGCATTTT. Translation gives CSASLWAGSSNQPQHF.

This clonotype has a count of ten or more. The rearrangement links TRBV18 to TRBJ2-4, with a weak D call TRBD2 (7 bases). Trimming left V 1 base short and J 2 bases short, with 12 bases between. The CDR3 extends over 16 amino acids. Germline V gene lookup returns CDR1 KGHSH and CDR2 LQKENI. The CDR3 here is CASSPLPGGPKNIQYF. The CDR3 DNA follows: TGTGCCAGCTCACCACTACCGGGGGGCCCCAAAAACATTCAGTACTTC.